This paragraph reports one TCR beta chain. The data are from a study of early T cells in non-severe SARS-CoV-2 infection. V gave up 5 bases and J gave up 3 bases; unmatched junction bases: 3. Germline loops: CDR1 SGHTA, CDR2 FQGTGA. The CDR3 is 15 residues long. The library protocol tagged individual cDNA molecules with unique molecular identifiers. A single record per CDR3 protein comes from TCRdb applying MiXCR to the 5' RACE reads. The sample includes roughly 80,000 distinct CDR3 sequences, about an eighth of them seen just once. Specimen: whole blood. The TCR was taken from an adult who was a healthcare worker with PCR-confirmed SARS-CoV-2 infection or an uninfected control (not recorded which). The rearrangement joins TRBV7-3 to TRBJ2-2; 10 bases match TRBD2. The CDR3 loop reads CASSPGLADTGELFF. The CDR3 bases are TGTGCCAGCAGCCCCGGACTAGCGGACACCGGGGAGCTGTTTTTT. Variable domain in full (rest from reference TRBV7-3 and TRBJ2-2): GAGVSQTPSNKVTEKGKYVELRCDPISGHTALYWYRQSLGQGPEFLIYFQGTGAADDSGLPNDRFFAVRPEGSVSTLKIQRTERGDSAVYLCASSPGLADTGELFFGEGSRLTVL.